These T cell receptor beta chains were read from a single sample in a study of blood T cell repertoires in COVID-19. The protocol was immunoSEQ multiplex PCR, while the TCRdb copy is restricted to in-frame clones and leaves out a portion. Of roughly 230,000 clones detected, 84% appear once; the ten largest clones hold under 4.5%. The sequenced sample consisted of peripheral blood. The source is a man aged 50-60 years with acute or convalescent COVID-19. The CDR3 runs from the conserved cysteine through the conserved F or W. The D gene is left open where the match is weak. The size of a clone is reported for some rows only, either as once, few or many, or as a class for expanded clones.

>TRBJ2-7|NA|TRBV14|NA
CASSPWDTSSYEQYF
TGTGCCAGCAGCCCTTGGGACACGAGCTCCTACGAGCAGTACTTC
>TRBJ2-2|NA|TRBV10-1|NA
CASSGSRNTGELFF
TGCGCCAGCAGTGGCTCCAGAAACACCGGGGAGCTGTTTTTT
>TRBJ1-5|NA|TRBV30|few
CAWTEYNQPQHF
TGTGCCTGGACAGAATACAATCAGCCCCAGCATTTT
>TRBJ1-2|TRBD1|TRBV18|NA
CASSRDSAPNYGYTF
TGTGCCAGCTCGCGGGACAGCGCCCCTAACTATGGCTACACCTTC
>TRBJ2-7|NA|TRBV19|NA
CASSTPTGSYEQYF
TGTGCCAGTAGTACCCCCACAGGCTCCTACGAGCAGTACTTC
>TRBJ1-5|NA|TRBV6-1|NA
CASSEAQYSNQPQHF
TGTGCCAGCAGTGAAGCGCAGTATAGCAATCAGCCCCAGCATTTT
>TRBJ2-5|NA|TRBV4-1|NA
CASSQDGGPESQYF
TGCGCCAGCAGCCAAGACGGGGGGCCTGAATCTCAGTACTTC
>TRBJ2-3|NA|TRBV10-1|NA
CASSESTGKDTQYF
TGCGCCAGCAGTGAGTCGACGGGGAAAGATACGCAGTATTTT
>TRBJ2-1|TRBD1|TRBV15|NA
CATSRVDRADNEQFF
TGTGCCACCAGCAGAGTTGACAGGGCCGACAATGAGCAGTTCTTC
>TRBJ2-2|NA|TRBV6-5|NA
CASSYSIQGLTGELFF
TGTGCCAGCAGTTACTCGATCCAGGGCCTCACCGGGGAGCTGTTTTTT
>TRBJ1-6|NA|TRBV5-4|NA
CASSLAAGAGSPLHF
TGTGCCAGCAGCTTGGCGGCAGGGGCGGGTTCACCCCTCCACTTT
>TRBJ1-2|TRBD1|TRBV3-1/TRBV3-2|NA
CASSLPDRGGYTF
TGTGCCAGCAGCCTACCGGACAGGGGTGGCTACACCTTC
>TRBJ2-3|NA|TRBV28|NA
CASSSHTGTDTQYF
TGTGCCAGCAGTTCCCATACAGGCACAGATACGCAGTATTTT
>TRBJ1-4|TRBD1|TRBV11-2|NA
CASSSSPGQGTTNEKLFF
TGTGCCAGCAGCTCCTCCCCGGGACAGGGGACAACTAATGAAAAACTGTTTTTT
>TRBJ1-3|NA|TRBV6-2/TRBV6-3|NA
CASSPIAHARVSGNTIYF
TGTGCCAGCAGCCCTATCGCCCATGCCAGGGTGTCTGGAAACACCATATATTTT
>TRBJ1-5|NA|TRBV18|few
CASSHSTYSNQPQHF
TGTGCCAGCTCACATAGTACCTATAGCAATCAGCCCCAGCATTTT
>TRBJ1-1|NA|TRBV30|once
CAWSATANTEAFF
TGTGCCTGGAGTGCTACAGCTAACACTGAAGCTTTCTTT
>TRBJ1-1|NA|TRBV5-1|NA
CASSFILPDTEAFF
TGCGCCAGCAGCTTTATACTACCGGACACTGAAGCTTTCTTT
>TRBJ2-1|TRBD2|TRBV9|NA
CASSVPEKAGGDRSYNEQFF
TGTGCCAGCAGCGTACCCGAGAAGGCGGGAGGGGACCGCTCCTACAATGAGCAGTTCTTC
>TRBJ2-2|TRBD2|TRBV5-1|once
CASSEGLAGAGTGELFF
TGCGCCAGCAGCGAGGGACTAGCGGGGGCCGGAACCGGGGAGCTGTTTTTT
>TRBJ2-7|NA|TRBV5-1|once
CASSFGGFSGADEQYF
TGCGCCAGCAGCTTCGGCGGTTTCTCAGGGGCCGACGAGCAGTACTTC
>TRBJ2-5|NA|TRBV18|NA
CASSPPSGGAETQYF
TGTGCCAGCTCACCACCGTCCGGGGGAGCAGAGACCCAGTACTTC
>TRBJ2-3|TRBD2|TRBV19|NA
CASSILSSGRTSDTQYF
TGTGCCAGTAGTATCCTTAGTAGCGGGAGGACATCAGATACGCAGTATTTT
>TRBJ2-7|NA|TRBV18|NA
CASSPQGQPSYEQYF
TGTGCCAGCTCACCTCAGGGACAACCCTCCTACGAGCAGTACTTC
>TRBJ2-7|TRBD2|TRBV18|NA
CASSFSLAGESDEQYF
TGTGCCAGCTCATTCTCACTAGCGGGAGAATCCGACGAGCAGTACTTC
>TRBJ2-3|TRBD2|TRBV30|NA
CAWRPSGILYTQYF
TGTGCCTGGAGACCTAGCGGGATTCTCTATACGCAGTATTTT
>TRBJ2-7|NA|TRBV24-1|NA
CATSGGLEQYF
TGTGCCACCAGTGGGGGGCTCGAGCAGTACTTC
>TRBJ1-5|TRBD1|TRBV7-2|NA
CASSTGQGSQPQHF
TGTGCCAGCAGCACCGGACAGGGAAGTCAGCCCCAGCATTTT
>TRBJ1-4|TRBD1|TRBV6-5|NA
CASSRTGFANEKLFF
TGTGCCAGCAGTCGGACAGGGTTCGCTAATGAAAAACTGTTTTTT
>TRBJ1-1|NA|TRBV5-1|NA
CASSLGLGENTEAFF
TGCGCCAGCAGCTTGGGGCTCGGGGAGAACACTGAAGCTTTCTTT
>TRBJ2-3|NA|TRBV7-3|NA
CASRSRGTDTQYF
TGTGCCAGCAGATCGAGGGGCACAGATACGCAGTATTTT
>TRBJ2-5|TRBD1|TRBV15|NA
CATRAVRQGGQETQYF
TGTGCCACCAGGGCGGTGAGACAGGGGGGTCAAGAGACCCAGTACTTC
>TRBJ1-6|TRBD1|TRBV18|NA
CASSFIPMGQGESPLHF
TGTGCCAGCTCCTTCATTCCCATGGGACAGGGGGAATCACCCCTCCACTTT
>TRBJ1-4|NA|TRBV6-5|NA
CASSYSREKLFF
TGTGCCAGCAGTTACTCGAGAGAAAAACTGTTTTTT
>TRBJ2-1|NA|TRBV7-3|NA
CASSLIGGGGSSYNEQFF
TGTGCCAGCAGCTTAATCGGGGGAGGCGGCAGCTCCTACAATGAGCAGTTCTTC